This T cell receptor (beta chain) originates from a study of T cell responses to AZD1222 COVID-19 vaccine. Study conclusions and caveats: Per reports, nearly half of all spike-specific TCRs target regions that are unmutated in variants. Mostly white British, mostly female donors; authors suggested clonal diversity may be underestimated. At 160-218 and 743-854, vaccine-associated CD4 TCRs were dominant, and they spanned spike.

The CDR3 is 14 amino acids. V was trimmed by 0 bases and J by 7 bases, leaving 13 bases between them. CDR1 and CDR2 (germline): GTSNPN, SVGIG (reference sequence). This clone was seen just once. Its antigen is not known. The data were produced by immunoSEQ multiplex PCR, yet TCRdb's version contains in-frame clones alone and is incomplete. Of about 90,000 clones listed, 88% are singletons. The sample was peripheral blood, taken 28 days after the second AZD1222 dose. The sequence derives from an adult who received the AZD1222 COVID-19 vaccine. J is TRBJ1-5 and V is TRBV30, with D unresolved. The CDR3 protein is CAWSVDGSGQPQHF. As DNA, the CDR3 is TGTGCCTGGAGTGTAGACGGGAGTGGCCAGCCCCAGCATTTT.